The T cell receptor (beta chain) under discussion was sequenced for a study of blood T cell repertoires in COVID-19. Study background: Specimens from acute and convalescent COVID-19 originated in the United States, Italy and Spain. In each case, the material was cDNA or gDNA derived from T cells, B-cell-depleted T cells, or PBMCs.

CDR1 MNHEY and CDR2 SMNVEV come from the germline V gene (reference sequence). The CDR3 is 15 amino acids. Trimming stripped 8 bases from V and 0 bases from J, with 14 bases between. Authors' analysis steps: Amplified reference gene primers provided the basis for estimating nucleated cell counts. Some clones are missing from TCRdb's copy, which holds only in-frame ones; the method was immunoSEQ multiplex PCR. The D gene and trimming were derived from the DNA, and the V and J assignments and clone size from that table. Of roughly 290,000 clones listed, roughly 90% are singletons. The source material was peripheral blood. The chain links TRBV27 to TRBJ2-1; tentatively, D is TRBD1 (6 bases). The receptor was derived from a woman aged 55-69 years with acute or convalescent COVID-19. CDR3 protein: CASATDSYSYNEQFF. Written as DNA, the CDR3 is TGTGCCAGCGCCACGGACAGCTACTCCTACAATGAGCAGTTCTTC.